The 3 T cell receptor beta chains listed next were all sequenced from one sample in a study of T-cell reconstitution after alpha-beta-depleted transplantation in children. The library targeted TCRbeta and was prepared with unique molecular identifiers. In TCRdb, the PCR reads were re-called with MiXCR into one record per CDR3 protein. The top ten clones hold 28% of a sample with about 900,000 distinct CDR3 sequences, about 31% of them seen once. This material consisted of PBMCs, mostly from graft donor cells, taken 360 days after TCRalphabeta/CD19-depleted stem cell transplant. These TCRs come from a boy younger than two who had a stem cell transplant for SCID, so the T cells may come from the graft donor.

This clonotype was seen once. The V gene is TRBV15, the J gene TRBJ2-5; 7 bases map to TRBD2. The germline CDR1 and CDR2 sequences are LNHNV and YYDKDF (reference sequence). The length of the CDR3 is 16 residues. The ends lost 0 bases at V and 4 bases at J; junction bases unmatched: 8. The CDR3 spells CATSRDLGGGPETQYF. The CDR3, as DNA: TGTGCCACCAGCAGAGATTTGGGCGGGGGTCCAGAGACCCAGTACTTC.

This chain connects TRBV12-3 or TRBV12-4 to TRBJ1-1, with 9 bases that match TRBD1. V lost 6 bases and J lost 8; bases outside the gene matches: 16. The CDR3 covers 16 residues. The CDR3 sequence is CASSLTGTGPAKEAFF. Here the CDR3 DNA reads TGTGCCAGCAGCTTGACTGGGACAGGGCCTGCTAAAGAAGCTTTCTTT.

V gene TRBV12-3 or TRBV12-4 combines with J gene TRBJ1-2; D remains ambiguous. V gave up 7 bases and J gave up 4 bases, with 13 bases separating them. The CDR3 extends over 13 amino acids. The CDR3: CASTSTRFYGYTF. The CDR3 DNA sequence: TGTGCCAGCACCTCGACGAGGTTCTATGGCTACACCTTC.